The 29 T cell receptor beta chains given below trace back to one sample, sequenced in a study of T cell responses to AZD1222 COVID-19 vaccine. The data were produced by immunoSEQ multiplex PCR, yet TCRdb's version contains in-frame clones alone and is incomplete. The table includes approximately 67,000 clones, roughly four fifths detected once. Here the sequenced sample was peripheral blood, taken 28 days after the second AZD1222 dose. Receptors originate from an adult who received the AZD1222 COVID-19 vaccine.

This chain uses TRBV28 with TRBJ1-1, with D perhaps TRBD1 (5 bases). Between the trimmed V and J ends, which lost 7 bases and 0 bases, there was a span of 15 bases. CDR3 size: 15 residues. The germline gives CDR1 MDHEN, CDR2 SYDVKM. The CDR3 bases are TGTGCCAGCATTCAGACGGGGCGGCTGAACACTGAAGCTTTCTTT. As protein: CASIQTGRLNTEAFF.

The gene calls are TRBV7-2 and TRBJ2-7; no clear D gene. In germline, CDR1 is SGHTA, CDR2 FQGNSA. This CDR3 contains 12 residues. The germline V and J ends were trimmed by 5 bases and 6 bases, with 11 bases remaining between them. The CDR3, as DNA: TGTGCCAGCAGCCCAACGCACAGCGAGCAGTACTTC. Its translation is CASSPTHSEQYF.

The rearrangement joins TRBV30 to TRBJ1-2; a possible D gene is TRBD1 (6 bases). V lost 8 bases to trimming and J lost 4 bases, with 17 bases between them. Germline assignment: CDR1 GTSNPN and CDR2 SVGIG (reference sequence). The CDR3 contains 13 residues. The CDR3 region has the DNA TGTGCCGCGAATAGCAGGGACACCTATGGCTACACCTTC. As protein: CAANSRDTYGYTF. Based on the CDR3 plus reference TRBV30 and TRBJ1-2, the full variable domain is SQTIHQWPATLVQPVGSPLSLECTVEGTSNPNLYWYRQAAGRGLQLLFYSVGIGQISSEVPQNLSASRPQDRQFILSSKKLLLSDSGFYLCAANSRDTYGYTFGSGTRLTVV.

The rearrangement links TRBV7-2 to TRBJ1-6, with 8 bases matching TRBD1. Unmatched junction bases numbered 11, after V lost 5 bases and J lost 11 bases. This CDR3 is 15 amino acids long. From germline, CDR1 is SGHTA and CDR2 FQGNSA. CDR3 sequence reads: CASSPRTGTSTPLHF. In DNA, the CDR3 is TGTGCCAGCAGCCCCCGGACAGGGACTAGTACACCCCTCCACTTT.

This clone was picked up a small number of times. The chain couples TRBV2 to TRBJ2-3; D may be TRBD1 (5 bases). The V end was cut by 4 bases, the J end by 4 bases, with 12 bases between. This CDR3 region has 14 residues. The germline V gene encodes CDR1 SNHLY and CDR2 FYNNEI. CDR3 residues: CASSVVRASDTQYF. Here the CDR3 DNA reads TGTGCCAGCAGTGTAGTCAGGGCGTCAGATACGCAGTATTTT.

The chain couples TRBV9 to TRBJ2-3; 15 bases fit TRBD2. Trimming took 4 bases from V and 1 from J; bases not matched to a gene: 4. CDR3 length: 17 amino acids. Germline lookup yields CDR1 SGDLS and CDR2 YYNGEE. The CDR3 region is CASSLRTSGGGTDTQYF. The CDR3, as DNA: TGTGCCAGCAGCTTGAGGACTAGCGGGGGGGGCACAGATACGCAGTATTTT.

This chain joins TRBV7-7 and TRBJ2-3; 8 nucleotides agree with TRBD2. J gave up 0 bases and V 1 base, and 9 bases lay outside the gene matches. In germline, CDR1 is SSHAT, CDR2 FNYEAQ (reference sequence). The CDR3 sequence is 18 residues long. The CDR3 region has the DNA TGTGCCAGCAGCTTAGGCCCCCCTAGCGGGTCTAGCACAGATACGCAGTATTTT. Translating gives CASSLGPPSGSSTDTQYF.

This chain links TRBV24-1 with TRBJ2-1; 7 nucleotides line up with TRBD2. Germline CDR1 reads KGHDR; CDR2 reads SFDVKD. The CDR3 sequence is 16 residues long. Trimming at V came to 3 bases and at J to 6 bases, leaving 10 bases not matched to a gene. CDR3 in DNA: TGTGCCACCAGTGATCAAGGGAGGGGCCATGGCAATGAGCAGTTCTTC. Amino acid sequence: CATSDQGRGHGNEQFF.

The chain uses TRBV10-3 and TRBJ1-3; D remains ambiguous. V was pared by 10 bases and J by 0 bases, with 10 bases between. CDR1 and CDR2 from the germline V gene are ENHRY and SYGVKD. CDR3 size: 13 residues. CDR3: CATQDTSGNTIYF. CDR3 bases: TGTGCCACCCAGGATACCTCTGGAAACACCATATATTTT.

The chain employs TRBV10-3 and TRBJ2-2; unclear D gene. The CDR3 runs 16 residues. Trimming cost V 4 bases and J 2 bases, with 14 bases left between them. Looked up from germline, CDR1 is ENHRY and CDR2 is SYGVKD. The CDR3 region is CAISVTAGPNTGELFF. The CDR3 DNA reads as TGTGCCATCAGTGTAACCGCCGGGCCAAACACCGGGGAGCTGTTTTTT.

The CDR3 region has the DNA TGTGCCAGCAGTTCCCGGGCCGAAAATCAGCCCCAGCATTTT. It specifies CASSSRAENQPQHF. The rearrangement joins TRBV28 to TRBJ1-5; D is uncertain. This CDR3 is built from 14 residues. The germline V and J ends were trimmed by 4 bases and 4 bases, with 11 bases remaining between them. The germline CDR1 and CDR2 sequences are MDHEN and SYDVKM.

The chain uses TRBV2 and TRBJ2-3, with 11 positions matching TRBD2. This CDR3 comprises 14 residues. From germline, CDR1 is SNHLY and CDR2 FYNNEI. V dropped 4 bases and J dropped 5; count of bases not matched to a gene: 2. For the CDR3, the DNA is TGTGCCAGCAGTGCCGGGACTAGCGGAGATACGCAGTATTTT. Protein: CASSAGTSGDTQYF.

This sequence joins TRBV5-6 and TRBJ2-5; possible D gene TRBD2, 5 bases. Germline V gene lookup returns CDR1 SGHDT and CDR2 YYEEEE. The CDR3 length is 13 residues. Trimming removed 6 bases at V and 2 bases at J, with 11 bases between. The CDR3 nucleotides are TGTGCCAGCATCCCAACGGGGCAAGAGACCCAGTACTTC. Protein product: CASIPTGQETQYF. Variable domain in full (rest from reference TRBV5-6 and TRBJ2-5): DAGVTQSPTHLIKTRGQQVTLRCSPKSGHDTVSWYQQALGQGPQFIFQYYEEEERQRGNFPDRFSGHQFPNYSSELNVNALLLGDSALYLCASIPTGQETQYFGPGTRLLVL.

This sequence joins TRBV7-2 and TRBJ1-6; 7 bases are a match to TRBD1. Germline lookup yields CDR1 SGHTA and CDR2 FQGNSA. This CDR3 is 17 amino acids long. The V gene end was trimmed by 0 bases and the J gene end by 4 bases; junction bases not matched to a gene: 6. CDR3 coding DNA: TGTGCCAGCAGCTTAGCGGTGACAGGGAATTATAATTCACCCCTCCACTTT. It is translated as CASSLAVTGNYNSPLHF. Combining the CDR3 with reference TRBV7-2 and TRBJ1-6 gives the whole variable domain GAGVSQSPSNKVTEKGKDVELRCDPISGHTALYWYRQSLGQGLEFLIYFQGNSAPDKSGLPSDRFSAERTGGSVSTLTIQRTQQEDSAVYLCASSLAVTGNYNSPLHFGNGTRLTVT.

Here the CDR3 DNA reads TGTGCCAGCAGCTTAGCCGGGACAGTAAGCAATCAGCCCCAGCATTTT. Encoded protein: CASSLAGTVSNQPQHF. This chain uses TRBV7-8 with TRBJ1-5; 7 nucleotides agree with TRBD1. Per the germline V gene, CDR1 is SGHVS and CDR2 is FQNEAQ. The CDR3 runs to 16 residues. The ends lost 0 bases at V and 1 base at J; junction bases unmatched: 3.

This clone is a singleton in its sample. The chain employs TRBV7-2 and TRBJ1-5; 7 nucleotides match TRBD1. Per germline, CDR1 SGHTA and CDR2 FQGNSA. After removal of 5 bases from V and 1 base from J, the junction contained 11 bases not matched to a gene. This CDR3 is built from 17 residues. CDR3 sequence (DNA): TGTGCCAGCAGCACCAACCCGACAGGGCCGAGCAATCAGCCCCAGCATTTT. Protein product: CASSTNPTGPSNQPQHF.

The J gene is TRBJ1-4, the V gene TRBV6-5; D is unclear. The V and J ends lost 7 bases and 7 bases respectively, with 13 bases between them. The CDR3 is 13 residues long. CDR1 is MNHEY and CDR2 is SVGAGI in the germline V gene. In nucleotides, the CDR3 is TGTGCCAGCACGACGGGATCCGTTGAAAAACTGTTTTTT. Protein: CASTTGSVEKLFF.

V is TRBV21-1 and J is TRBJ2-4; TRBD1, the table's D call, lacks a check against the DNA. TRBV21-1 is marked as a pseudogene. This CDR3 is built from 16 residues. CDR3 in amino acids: CASSTRGTVAKNIQYF. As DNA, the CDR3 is TGTGCCAGCAGCACAAGGGGGACGGTAGCCAAAAACATTCAGTACTTC.

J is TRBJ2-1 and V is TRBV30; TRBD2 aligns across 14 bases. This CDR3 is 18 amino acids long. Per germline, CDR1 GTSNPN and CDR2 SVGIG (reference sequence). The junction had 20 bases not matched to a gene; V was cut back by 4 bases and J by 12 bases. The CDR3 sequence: CAWTGRLAGGSRLLRQFF. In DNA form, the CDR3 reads TGTGCCTGGACTGGGAGACTAGCGGGGGGGTCCCGACTTTTGCGGCAGTTCTTC.

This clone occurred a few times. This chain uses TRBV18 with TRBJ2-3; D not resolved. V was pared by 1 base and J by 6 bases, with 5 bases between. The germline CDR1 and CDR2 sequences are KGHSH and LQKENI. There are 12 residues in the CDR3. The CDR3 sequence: CASSPLGDTQYF. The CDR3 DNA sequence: TGTGCCAGCTCACCACTAGGGGATACGCAGTATTTT.

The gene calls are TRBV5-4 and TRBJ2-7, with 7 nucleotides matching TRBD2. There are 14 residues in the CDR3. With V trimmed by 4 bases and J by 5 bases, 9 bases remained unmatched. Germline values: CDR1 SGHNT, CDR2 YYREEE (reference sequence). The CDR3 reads CASSRGGAGDEQYF. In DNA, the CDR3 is TGTGCCAGCAGCCGCGGGGGTGCCGGAGACGAGCAGTACTTC.

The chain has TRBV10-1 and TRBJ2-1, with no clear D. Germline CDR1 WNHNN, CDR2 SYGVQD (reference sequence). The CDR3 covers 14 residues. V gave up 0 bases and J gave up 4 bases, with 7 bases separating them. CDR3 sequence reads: CASSESVQYNEQFF. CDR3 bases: TGCGCCAGCAGTGAGTCGGTCCAGTACAATGAGCAGTTCTTC.

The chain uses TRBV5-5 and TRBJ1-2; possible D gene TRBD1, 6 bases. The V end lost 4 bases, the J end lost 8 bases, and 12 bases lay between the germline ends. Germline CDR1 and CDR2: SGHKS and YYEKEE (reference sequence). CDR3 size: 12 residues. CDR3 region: CASSPPGVGYTF. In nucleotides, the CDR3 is TGTGCCAGCAGCCCCCCAGGGGTGGGCTACACCTTC.

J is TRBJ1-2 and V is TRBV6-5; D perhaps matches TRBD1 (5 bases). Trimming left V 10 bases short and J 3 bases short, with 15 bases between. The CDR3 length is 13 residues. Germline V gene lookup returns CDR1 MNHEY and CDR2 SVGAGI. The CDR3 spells CATLRRGYYGYTF. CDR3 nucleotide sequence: TGTGCCACCCTTAGGAGGGGCTACTATGGCTACACCTTC.

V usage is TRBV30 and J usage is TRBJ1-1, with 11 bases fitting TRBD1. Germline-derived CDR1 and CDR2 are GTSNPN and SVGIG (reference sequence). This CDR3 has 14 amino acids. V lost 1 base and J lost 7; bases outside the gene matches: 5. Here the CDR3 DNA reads TGTGCCTGGAGTGCCGGGACAGGGGGAGATGAAGCTTTCTTT. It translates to CAWSAGTGGDEAFF.

In nucleotides, the CDR3 is TGTGCCACCAGCAGACGACCGTCTGGGACAGGGGGTGGAAACACCATATATTTT. Protein: CATSRRPSGTGGGNTIYF. The V and J genes are TRBV15 and TRBJ1-3; TRBD1 agrees at 11 bases. Germline loops: CDR1 LNHNV, CDR2 YYDKDF (reference sequence). The trim removed 2 bases at V and 3 bases at J, leaving 9 bases unmatched. The CDR3 extends over 18 amino acids. The full variable domain, in which reference TRBV15 and TRBJ1-3 provide the parts outside the CDR3, is DAMVIQNPRYQVTQFGKPVTLSCSQTLNHNVMYWYQQKSSQAPKLLFHYYDKDFNNEADTPDNFQSRRPNTSFCFLDIRSPGLGDTAMYLCATSRRPSGTGGGNTIYFGEGSWLTVV.

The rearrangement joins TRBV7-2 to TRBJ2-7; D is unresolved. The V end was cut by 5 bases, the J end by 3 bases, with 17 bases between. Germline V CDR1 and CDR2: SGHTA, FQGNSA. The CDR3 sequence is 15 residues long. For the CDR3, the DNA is TGTGCCAGCAGCCCTAAGGTAGGGTTCGACTACGAGCAGTACTTC. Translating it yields CASSPKVGFDYEQYF.

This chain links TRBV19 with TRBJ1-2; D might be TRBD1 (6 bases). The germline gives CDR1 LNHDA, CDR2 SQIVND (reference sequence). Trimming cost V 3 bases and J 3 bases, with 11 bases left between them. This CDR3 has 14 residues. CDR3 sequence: CASSINREDYGYTF. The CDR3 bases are TGTGCCAGTAGTATTAACAGGGAAGACTATGGCTACACCTTC.

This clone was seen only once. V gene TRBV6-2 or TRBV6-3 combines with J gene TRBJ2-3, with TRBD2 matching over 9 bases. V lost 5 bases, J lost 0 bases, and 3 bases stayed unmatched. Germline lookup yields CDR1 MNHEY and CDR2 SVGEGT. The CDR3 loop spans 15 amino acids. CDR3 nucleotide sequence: TGTGCCAGCAGTGTAGCGGGGGAAAGCACAGATACGCAGTATTTT. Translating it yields CASSVAGESTDTQYF.